This T cell receptor beta chain was sequenced during a study of T cell responses to AZD1222 COVID-19 vaccine. Study-wide findings and caveats: Among spike-specific TCRs, nearly half reportedly target unmutated variant regions. Females made up more of the donors, who were largely white British, and clonal diversity may have come out too low. Repertoire sampling happened only post peak T cell response. At 160-218 and 743-854, vaccine-associated CD4 TCRs were dominant, and they spanned spike.

Using immunoSEQ multiplex PCR, the repertoire was profiled, and TCRdb retains in-frame clones only, with some absent. Among 80,000 to 95,000 clones listed, around 92% were seen once. Details on this clone: Antigen unknown.

This receptor was taken from an adult in good health. This material consisted of peripheral blood, taken on day 0 of MenACWY control vaccination.

This CDR3 reads CASKSPGQGHYGYTF. The CDR3 DNA sequence: TGTGCCAGTAAAAGCCCGGGACAGGGGCATTATGGCTACACCTTC. The chain carries TRBV19 and TRBJ1-2, with 10 bases aligning to TRBD1. The germline gives CDR1 LNHDA, CDR2 SQIVND (reference sequence). This CDR3 is 15 amino acids long. With V trimmed by 7 bases and J by 5 bases, 10 bases remained unmatched.